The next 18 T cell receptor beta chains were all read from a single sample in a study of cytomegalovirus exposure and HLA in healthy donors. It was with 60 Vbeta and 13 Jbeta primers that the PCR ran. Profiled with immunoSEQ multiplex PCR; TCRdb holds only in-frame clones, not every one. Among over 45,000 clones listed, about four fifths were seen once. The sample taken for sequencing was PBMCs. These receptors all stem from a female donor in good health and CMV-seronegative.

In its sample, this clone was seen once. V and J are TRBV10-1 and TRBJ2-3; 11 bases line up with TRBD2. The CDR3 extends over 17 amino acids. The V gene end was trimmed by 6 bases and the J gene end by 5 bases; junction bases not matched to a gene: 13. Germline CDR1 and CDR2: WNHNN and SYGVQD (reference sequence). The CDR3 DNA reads TGCGCCAGCAGCCCGGGACTAGCGGCCACAAGTGGAGATACGCAGTATTTT. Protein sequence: CASSPGLAATSGDTQYF.

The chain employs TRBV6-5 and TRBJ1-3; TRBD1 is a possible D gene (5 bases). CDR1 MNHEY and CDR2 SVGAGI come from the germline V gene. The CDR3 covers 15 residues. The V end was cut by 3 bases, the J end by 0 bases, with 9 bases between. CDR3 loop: CASSYRQSSGNTIYF. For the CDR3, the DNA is TGTGCCAGCAGTTATAGACAGAGCTCTGGAAACACCATATATTTT.

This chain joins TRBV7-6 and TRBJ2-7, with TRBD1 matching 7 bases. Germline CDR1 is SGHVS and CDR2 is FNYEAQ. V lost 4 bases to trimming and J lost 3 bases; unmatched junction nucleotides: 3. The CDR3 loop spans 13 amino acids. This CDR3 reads CASSSGQFYEQYF. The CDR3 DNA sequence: TGTGCCAGCAGCTCGGGACAGTTCTACGAGCAGTACTTC.

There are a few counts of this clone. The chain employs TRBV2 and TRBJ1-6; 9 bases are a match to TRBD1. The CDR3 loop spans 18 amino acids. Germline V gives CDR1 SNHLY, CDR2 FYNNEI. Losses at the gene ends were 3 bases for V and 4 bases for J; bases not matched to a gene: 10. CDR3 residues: CASSETGGANLYNSPLHF. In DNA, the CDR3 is TGTGCCAGCAGTGAGACAGGGGGTGCTAATCTTTATAATTCACCCCTCCACTTT.

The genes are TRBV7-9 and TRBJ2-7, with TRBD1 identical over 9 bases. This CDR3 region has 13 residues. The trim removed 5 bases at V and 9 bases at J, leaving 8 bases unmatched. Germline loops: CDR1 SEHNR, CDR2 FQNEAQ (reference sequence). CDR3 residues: CASSTGQGLSQYF. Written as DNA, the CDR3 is TGTGCCAGCAGCACGGGACAGGGCCTGTCGCAGTACTTC.

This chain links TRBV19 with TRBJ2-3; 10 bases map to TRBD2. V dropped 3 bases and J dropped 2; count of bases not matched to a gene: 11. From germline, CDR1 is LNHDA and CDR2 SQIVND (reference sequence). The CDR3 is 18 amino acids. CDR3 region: CASSISSGGALVTDTQYF. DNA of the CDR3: TGTGCCAGTAGTATTTCTAGCGGGGGAGCTCTGGTCACAGATACGCAGTATTTT.

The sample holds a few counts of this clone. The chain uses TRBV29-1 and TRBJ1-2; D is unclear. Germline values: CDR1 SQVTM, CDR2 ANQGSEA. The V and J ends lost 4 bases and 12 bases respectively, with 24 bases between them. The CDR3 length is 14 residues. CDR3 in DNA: TGCAGCGTTGGGGTGAAAAATGAGAGGAGAACCCACACCTTC. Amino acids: CSVGVKNERRTHTF.

The CDR3 here is CASSADSPSEQYF. Here the CDR3 DNA reads TGTGCCAGCAGCGCGGACAGTCCCTCCGAGCAGTACTTC. J is TRBJ2-7 and V is TRBV9, with a weak D call TRBD1 (6 bases). Trimming cost V 3 bases and J 6 bases, with 13 bases left between them. The CDR3 has 13 amino acids. CDR1 and CDR2 from the germline V gene are SGDLS and YYNGEE.

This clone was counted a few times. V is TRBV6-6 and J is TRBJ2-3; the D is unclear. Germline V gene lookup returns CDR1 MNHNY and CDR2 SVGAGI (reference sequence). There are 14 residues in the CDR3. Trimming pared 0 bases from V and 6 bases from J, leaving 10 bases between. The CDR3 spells CASSYSYTRDTQYF. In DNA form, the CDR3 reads TGTGCCAGCAGTTACTCGTACACGAGGGATACGCAGTATTTT.

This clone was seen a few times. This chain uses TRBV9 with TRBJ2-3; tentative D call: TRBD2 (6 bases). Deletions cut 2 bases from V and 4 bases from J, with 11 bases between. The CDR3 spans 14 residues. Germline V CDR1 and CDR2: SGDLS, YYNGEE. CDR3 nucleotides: TGTGCCAGCAGCGTTACTAGCAGGGCAGATACGCAGTATTTT. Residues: CASSVTSRADTQYF.

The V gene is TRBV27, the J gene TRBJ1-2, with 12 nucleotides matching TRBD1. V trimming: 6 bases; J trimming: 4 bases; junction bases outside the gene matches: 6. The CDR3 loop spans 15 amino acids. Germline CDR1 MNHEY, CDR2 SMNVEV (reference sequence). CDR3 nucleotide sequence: TGTGCCAGCAGAGGGGGACAGGGGGCTTTCTATGGCTACACCTTC. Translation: CASRGGQGAFYGYTF.

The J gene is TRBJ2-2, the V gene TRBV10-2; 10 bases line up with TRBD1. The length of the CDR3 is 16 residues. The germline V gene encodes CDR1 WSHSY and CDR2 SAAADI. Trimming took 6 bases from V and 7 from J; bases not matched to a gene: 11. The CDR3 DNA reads TGCGCCAGCAGATATTCCGGGACAGGGGACAGCGGGGAGCTGTTTTTT. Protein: CASRYSGTGDSGELFF.

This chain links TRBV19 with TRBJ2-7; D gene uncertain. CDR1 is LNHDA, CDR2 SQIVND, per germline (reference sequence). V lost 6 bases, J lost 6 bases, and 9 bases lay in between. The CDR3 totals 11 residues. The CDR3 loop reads CASRGDTEQYF. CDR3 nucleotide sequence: TGTGCCAGTAGAGGAGATACCGAGCAGTACTTC.

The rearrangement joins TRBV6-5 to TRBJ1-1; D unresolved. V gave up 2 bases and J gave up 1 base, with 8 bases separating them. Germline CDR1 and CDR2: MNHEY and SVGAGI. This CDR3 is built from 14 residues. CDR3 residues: CASSYTGRNTEAFF. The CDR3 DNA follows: TGTGCCAGCAGTTACACGGGAAGGAACACTGAAGCTTTCTTT.

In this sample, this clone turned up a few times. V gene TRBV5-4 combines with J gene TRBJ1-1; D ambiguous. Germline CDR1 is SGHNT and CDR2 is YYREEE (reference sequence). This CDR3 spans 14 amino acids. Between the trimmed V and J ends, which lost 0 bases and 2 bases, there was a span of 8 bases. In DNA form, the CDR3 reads TGTGCCAGCAGCTTGGTCAGACAAAACACTGAAGCTTTCTTT. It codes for CASSLVRQNTEAFF.

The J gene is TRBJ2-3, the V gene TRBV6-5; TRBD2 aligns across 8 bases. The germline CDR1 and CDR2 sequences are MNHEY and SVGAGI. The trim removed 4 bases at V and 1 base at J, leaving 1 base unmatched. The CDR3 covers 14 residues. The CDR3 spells CASSSLAGTDTQYF. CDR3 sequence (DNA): TGTGCCAGCAGTTCACTAGCGGGCACAGATACGCAGTATTTT.

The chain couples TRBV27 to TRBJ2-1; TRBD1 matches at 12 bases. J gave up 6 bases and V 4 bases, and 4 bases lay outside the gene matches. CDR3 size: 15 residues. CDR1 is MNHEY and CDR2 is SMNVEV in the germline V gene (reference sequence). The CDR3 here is CASSSGTGGFNEQFF. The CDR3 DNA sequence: TGTGCCAGCAGTTCCGGGACAGGGGGCTTCAATGAGCAGTTCTTC.

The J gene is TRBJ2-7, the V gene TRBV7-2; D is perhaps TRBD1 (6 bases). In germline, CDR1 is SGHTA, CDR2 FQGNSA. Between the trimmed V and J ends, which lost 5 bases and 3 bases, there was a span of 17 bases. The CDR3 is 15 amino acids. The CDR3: CASSRTDSLIYEQYF. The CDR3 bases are TGTGCCAGCAGCCGGACGGACAGCTTAATCTACGAGCAGTACTTC. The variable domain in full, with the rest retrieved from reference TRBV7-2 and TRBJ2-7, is GAGVSQSPSNKVTEKGKDVELRCDPISGHTALYWYRQSLGQGLEFLIYFQGNSAPDKSGLPSDRFSAERTGGSVSTLTIQRTQQEDSAVYLCASSRTDSLIYEQYFGPGTRLTVT.